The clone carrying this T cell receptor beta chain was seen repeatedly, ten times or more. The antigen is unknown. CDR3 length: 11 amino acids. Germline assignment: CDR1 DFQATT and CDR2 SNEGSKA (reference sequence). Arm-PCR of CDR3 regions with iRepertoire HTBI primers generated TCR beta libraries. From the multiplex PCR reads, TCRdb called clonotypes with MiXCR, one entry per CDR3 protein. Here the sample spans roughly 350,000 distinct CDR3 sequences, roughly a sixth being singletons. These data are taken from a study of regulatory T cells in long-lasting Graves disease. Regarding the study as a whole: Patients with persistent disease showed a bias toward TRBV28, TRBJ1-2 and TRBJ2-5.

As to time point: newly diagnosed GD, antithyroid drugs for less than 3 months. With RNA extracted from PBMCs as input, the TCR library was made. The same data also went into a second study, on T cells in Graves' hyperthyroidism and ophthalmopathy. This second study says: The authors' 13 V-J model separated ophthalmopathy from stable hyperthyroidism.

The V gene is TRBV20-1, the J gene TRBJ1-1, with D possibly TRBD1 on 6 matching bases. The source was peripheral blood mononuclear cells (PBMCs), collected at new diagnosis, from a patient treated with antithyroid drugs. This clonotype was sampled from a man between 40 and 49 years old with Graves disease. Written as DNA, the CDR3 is TGCCTTGGACAGCGGAACACTGAAGCTTTCTTT. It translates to CLGQRNTEAFF.